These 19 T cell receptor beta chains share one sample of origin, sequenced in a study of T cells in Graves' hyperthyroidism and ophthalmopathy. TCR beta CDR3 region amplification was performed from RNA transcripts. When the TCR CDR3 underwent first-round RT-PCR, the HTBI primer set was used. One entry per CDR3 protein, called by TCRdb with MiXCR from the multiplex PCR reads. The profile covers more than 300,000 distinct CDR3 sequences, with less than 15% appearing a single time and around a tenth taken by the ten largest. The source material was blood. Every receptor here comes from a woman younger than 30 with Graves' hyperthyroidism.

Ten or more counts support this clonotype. This CDR3 is CSVEDRTSYGYTF. Here the CDR3 DNA reads TGCAGCGTTGAAGATAGGACCAGCTATGGCTACACCTTC. The rearrangement links TRBV29-1 to TRBJ1-2; no definite D call. Trimming shortened V by 0 bases and J by 4 bases, and 9 bases separated the two germline ends. Per the germline V gene, CDR1 is SQVTM and CDR2 is ANQGSEA. The CDR3 runs 13 residues.

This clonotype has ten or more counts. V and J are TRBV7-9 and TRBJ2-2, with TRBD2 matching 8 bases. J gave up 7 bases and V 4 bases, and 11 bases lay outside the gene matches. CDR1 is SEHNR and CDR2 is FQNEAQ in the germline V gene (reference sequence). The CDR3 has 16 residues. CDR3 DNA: TGTGCCAGCAGCTCCCGCCAAGTAGCGGGAATCGGGGAGCTGTTTTTT. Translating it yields CASSSRQVAGIGELFF. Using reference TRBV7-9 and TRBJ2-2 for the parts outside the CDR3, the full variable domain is DTGVSQNPRHKITKRGQNVTFRCDPISEHNRLYWYRQTLGQGPEFLTYFQNEAQLEKSRLLSDRFSAERPKGSFSTLEIQRTEQGDSAMYLCASSSRQVAGIGELFFGEGSRLTVL.

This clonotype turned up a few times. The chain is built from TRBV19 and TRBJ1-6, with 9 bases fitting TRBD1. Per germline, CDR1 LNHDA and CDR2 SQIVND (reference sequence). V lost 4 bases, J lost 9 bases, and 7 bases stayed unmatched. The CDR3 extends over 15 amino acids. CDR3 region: CASSRGTGSGSPLHF. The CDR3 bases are TGTGCCAGTAGTAGGGGGACAGGGAGCGGTTCACCCCTCCACTTT.

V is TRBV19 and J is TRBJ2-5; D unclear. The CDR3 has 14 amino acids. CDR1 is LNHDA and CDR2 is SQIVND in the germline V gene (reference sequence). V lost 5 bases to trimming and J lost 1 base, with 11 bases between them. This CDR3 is CASSFDTSQETQYF. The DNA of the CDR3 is TGTGCCAGTAGTTTCGACACCTCCCAAGAGACCCAGTACTTC. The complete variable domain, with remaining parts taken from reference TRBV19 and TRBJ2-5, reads DGGITQSPKYLFRKEGQNVTLSCEQNLNHDAMYWYRQDPGQGLRLIYYSQIVNDFQKGDIAEGYSVSREKKESFPLTVTSAQKNPTAFYLCASSFDTSQETQYFGPGTRLLVL.

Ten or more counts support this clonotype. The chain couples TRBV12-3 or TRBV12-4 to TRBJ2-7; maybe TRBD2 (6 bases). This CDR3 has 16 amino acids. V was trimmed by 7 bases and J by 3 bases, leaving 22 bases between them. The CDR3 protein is CASTENPGLADYEQYF. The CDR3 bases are TGTGCCAGCACCGAAAACCCGGGATTAGCGGACTACGAGCAGTACTTC.

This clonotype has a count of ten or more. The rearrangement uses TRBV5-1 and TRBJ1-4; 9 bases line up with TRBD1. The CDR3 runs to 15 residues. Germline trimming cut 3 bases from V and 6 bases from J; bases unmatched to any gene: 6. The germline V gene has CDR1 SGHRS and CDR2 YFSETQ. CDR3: CASSSSGTGYEKLFF. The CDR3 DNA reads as TGCGCCAGCAGCTCATCCGGGACAGGGTATGAAAAACTGTTTTTT.

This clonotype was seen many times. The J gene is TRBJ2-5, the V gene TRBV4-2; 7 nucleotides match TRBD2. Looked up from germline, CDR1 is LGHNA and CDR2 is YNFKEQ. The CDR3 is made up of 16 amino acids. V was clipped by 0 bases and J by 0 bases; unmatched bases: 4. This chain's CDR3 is CASSQDGLADQETQYF. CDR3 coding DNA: TGTGCCAGCAGCCAAGATGGGCTAGCGGACCAAGAGACCCAGTACTTC.

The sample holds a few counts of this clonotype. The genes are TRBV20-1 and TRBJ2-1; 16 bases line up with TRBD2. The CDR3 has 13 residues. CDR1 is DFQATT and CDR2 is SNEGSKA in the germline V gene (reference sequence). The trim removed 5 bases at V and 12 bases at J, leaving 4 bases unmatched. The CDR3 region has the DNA TGCAGTGCTCCCGGGACTAGCGGGGGGGGGCAGTTCTTC. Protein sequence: CSAPGTSGGGQFF.

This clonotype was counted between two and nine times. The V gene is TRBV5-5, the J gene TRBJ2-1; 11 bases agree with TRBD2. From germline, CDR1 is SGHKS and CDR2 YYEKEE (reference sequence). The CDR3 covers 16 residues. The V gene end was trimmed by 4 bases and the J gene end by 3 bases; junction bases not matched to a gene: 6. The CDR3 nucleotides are TGTGCCAGCAGCCTTTTGACTAGCGGGATCTACAATGAGCAGTTCTTC. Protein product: CASSLLTSGIYNEQFF.

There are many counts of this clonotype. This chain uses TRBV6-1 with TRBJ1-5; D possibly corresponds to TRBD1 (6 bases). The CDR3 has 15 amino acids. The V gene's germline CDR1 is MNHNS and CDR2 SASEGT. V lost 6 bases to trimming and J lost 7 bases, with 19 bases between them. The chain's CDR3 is CASSTTGGLGQPQHF. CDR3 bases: TGTGCCAGCAGCACGACAGGTGGTCTAGGGCAGCCCCAGCATTTT.

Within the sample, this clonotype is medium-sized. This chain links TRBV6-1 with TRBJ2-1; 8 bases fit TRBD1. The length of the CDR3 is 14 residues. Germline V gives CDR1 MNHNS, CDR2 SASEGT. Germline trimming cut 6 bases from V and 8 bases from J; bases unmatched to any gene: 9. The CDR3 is CASSLGQGGDEQFF. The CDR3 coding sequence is TGTGCCAGCAGCTTAGGACAGGGAGGCGATGAGCAGTTCTTC.

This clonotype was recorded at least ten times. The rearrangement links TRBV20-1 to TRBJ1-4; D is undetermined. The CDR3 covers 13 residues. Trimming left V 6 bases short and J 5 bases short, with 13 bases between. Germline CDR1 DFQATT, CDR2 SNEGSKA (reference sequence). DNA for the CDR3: TGCAGTGCCACCCCGGACGGGAATGAAAAACTGTTTTTT. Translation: CSATPDGNEKLFF.

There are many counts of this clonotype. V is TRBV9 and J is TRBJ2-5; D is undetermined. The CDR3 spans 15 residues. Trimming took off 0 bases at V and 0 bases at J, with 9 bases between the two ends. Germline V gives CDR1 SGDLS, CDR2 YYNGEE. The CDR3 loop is CASSVGHGNQETQYF. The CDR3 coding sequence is TGTGCCAGCAGCGTAGGGCATGGGAACCAAGAGACCCAGTACTTC.

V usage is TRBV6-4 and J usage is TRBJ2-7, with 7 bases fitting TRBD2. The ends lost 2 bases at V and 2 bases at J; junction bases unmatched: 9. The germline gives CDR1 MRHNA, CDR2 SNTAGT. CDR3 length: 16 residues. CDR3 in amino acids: CASSDAPSGRAYEQYF. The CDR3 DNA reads TGTGCCAGCAGTGACGCCCCTAGTGGGAGGGCCTACGAGCAGTACTTC.

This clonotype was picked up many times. The CDR3 is CASSLETWQRANTEAFF. The DNA for the CDR3 is TGTGCCAGCAGCTTGGAGACTTGGCAGCGAGCGAACACTGAAGCTTTCTTT. The J gene is TRBJ1-1, the V gene TRBV5-6; D uncertain. CDR3 length: 17 amino acids. Trimming left V 0 bases short and J 1 base short, with 16 bases between. Germline values: CDR1 SGHDT, CDR2 YYEEEE.

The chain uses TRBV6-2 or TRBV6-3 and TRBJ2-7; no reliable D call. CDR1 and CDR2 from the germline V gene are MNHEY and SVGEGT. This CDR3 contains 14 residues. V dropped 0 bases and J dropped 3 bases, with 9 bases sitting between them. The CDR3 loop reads CASSYSQKVYEQYF. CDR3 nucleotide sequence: TGTGCCAGCAGTTACTCACAGAAAGTCTACGAGCAGTACTTC.

The CDR3 loop reads CASSPRSGARGELFF. The CDR3 DNA follows: TGTGCCAGCAGCCCCCGTTCTGGGGCTCGCGGGGAGCTGTTTTTT. This chain uses TRBV9 with TRBJ2-2, with D possibly being TRBD1 (5 bases). The CDR3 covers 15 residues. CDR1 SGDLS and CDR2 YYNGEE come from the germline V gene. V shed 4 bases and J shed 7 bases, with 17 bases lying between them.

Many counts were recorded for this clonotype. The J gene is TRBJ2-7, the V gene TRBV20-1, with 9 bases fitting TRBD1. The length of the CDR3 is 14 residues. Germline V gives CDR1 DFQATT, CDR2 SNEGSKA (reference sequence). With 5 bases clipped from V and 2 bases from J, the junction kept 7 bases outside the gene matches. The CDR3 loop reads CSASRDREPYEQYF. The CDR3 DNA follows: TGCAGTGCTTCCCGGGACAGGGAACCCTACGAGCAGTACTTC.

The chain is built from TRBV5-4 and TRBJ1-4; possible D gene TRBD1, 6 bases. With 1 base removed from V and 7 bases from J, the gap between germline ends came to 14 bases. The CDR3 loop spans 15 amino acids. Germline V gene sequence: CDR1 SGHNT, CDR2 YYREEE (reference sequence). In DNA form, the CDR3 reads TGTGCCAGCAGCTTGTGGGGGGCGGCGGGTGAAAAACTGTTTTTT. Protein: CASSLWGAAGEKLFF.